The present T cell receptor beta chain was sequenced within a study of Ad26.COV2.S vaccination and SARS-CoV-2 variants. Study details: The Ad26.COV2.S arm of the COV1001 trial was where the donor was placed. Study conclusions and caveats: Responses of T cells in total may have been underestimated by the TCR breadth and depth analyses.

Clones were sequenced by immunoSEQ multiplex PCR, and TCRdb holds only the in-frame ones, with some missing. The profile shows approximately 350,000 clones, 83% of them singletons. Treatment noted: roughly 19 received Ad26.COV2.S at low or high dose, single or two shots; 5 received placebo; per-sample allocation not given. On day 63 after the first injection, vaccine and placebo recipients gave samples. An Ad26 vector expressing Wuhan-strain SARS-CoV-2 spike served as the vaccine. A note on this clone: Its antigen is still unknown.

Specimen: peripheral blood, collected in a trial of Ad26.COV2.S vaccine versus placebo. This receptor was taken from a person aged 18-65 years who received the Ad26.COV2.S COVID-19 vaccine or a placebo.

CDR3 loop: CASSPDGQVGDEQFF. CDR3 nucleotide sequence: TGTGCCAGCAGCCCTGATGGACAGGTGGGGGATGAGCAGTTCTTC. The genes are TRBV9 and TRBJ2-1; TRBD1 matches at 7 bases. Germline loops: CDR1 SGDLS, CDR2 YYNGEE. The CDR3 has 15 residues. J was trimmed by 8 bases and V by 4 bases; bases with no gene match: 12.